The clone carrying this TCR beta chain has at least ten counts. Antigen: not known. CDR1 is SGDLS and CDR2 is YYNGEE in the germline V gene. V lost 0 bases and J 7 bases, leaving 8 bases between the germline ends. The CDR3 length is 13 residues. This sample is drawn from a study of response to subunit inactivated influenza vaccine. General study findings and limits: With each seasonal influenza vaccination, the authors suggested, few new T cells are recruited.

TCRdb re-called the RT-PCR reads through MiXCR, storing one row per CDR3 protein. Here the sample spans roughly 160,000 distinct CDR3 sequences, around 10% being singletons. This specimen was CD8+ T cells sorted from PBMCs, taken 23 months after vaccination. The receptor was derived from a man aged 50 to 75 who received an inactivated influenza vaccine. The chain couples TRBV9 to TRBJ2-1, with unresolved D. CDR3 sequence reads: CASSVGLGNEQFF. The CDR3 DNA reads as TGTGCCAGCAGCGTAGGTTTGGGGAATGAGCAGTTCTTC. Full variable domain (outside the CDR3, taken from reference TRBV9 and TRBJ2-1): DSGVTQTPKHLITATGQRVTLRCSPRSGDLSVYWYQQSLDQGLQFLIQYYNGEERAKGNILERFSAQQFPDLHSELNLSSLELGDSALYFCASSVGLGNEQFFGPGTRLTVL.